This T cell receptor (beta chain) was captured in a study of T cell responses to AZD1222 COVID-19 vaccine. V gave up 4 bases and J gave up 4 bases, with 8 bases separating them. Germline values: CDR1 SEHNR, CDR2 FQNEAQ (reference sequence). The CDR3 runs 13 residues. Clones were sequenced by immunoSEQ multiplex PCR, and TCRdb holds only the in-frame ones, with some missing. The table has about 130,000 clones, roughly 92% seen once. Sample: peripheral blood, taken 28 days after the second AZD1222 dose. The genes are TRBV7-9 and TRBJ1-5, with D perhaps matching TRBD1 (5 bases). The sequence was collected from an adult who received the AZD1222 COVID-19 vaccine. The CDR3 sequence: CASSSGTNQPQHF. The DNA for the CDR3 is TGTGCCAGCAGCTCAGGGACGAATCAGCCCCAGCATTTT. Filled out from reference TRBV7-9 and TRBJ1-5, the complete variable domain reads DTGVSQNPRHKITKRGQNVTFRCDPISEHNRLYWYRQTLGQGPEFLTYFQNEAQLEKSRLLSDRFSAERPKGSFSTLEIQRTEQGDSAMYLCASSSGTNQPQHFGDGTRLSIL.